The 9 T cell receptor beta chains in this list originate from one sample, sequenced in a study of long-term antiretroviral therapy in people with HIV. Researchers ran immunoSEQ v3.0 at survey level. Profiling relied on immunoSEQ multiplex PCR, and the TCRdb table lists in-frame clones only, not all of them. Counted here are 26,000 or so clones, roughly 78% occurring once; the ten biggest clones make up about 9.3%. Sequences were derived from unsorted PBMCs, sampled 1.5 years before starting antiretroviral therapy. These receptors all come from a man aged 18 to 29 with HIV.

This chain joins TRBV4-1 and TRBJ1-5; no clear D gene. The germline V gene has CDR1 MGHRA and CDR2 YSYEKL. V lost 0 bases and J 6 bases, leaving 9 bases between the germline ends. The CDR3 totals 14 residues. The CDR3 protein is CASSQEGQTQPQHF. Here the CDR3 DNA reads TGCGCCAGCAGCCAAGAAGGGCAGACTCAGCCCCAGCATTTT.

The chain recombines TRBV7-2 with TRBJ2-7, with TRBD2 matching over 7 bases. After removal of 4 bases from V and 3 bases from J, the junction contained 6 bases not matched to a gene. CDR3 length equals 14 residues. CDR1 is SGHTA, CDR2 FQGNSA, per germline. CDR3 coding DNA: TGTGCCAGCAGCTCACTAGCGAAACTCTACGAGCAGTACTTC. It yields the protein CASSSLAKLYEQYF. Looking up the rest from reference TRBV7-2 and TRBJ2-7 gives the full variable domain: GAGVSQSPSNKVTEKGKDVELRCDPISGHTALYWYRQSLGQGLEFLIYFQGNSAPDKSGLPSDRFSAERTGGSVSTLTIQRTQQEDSAVYLCASSSLAKLYEQYFGPGTRLTVT.

There are a few counts of this clone. The chain has TRBV6-6 and TRBJ1-3; no clear D gene. V dropped 2 bases and J dropped 4 bases, with 9 bases sitting between them. Germline loops: CDR1 MNHNY, CDR2 SVGAGI (reference sequence). The CDR3 spans 14 residues. Written as DNA, the CDR3 is TGTGCCAGCAGTTACGGGGAAGAGGGAAACACCATATATTTT. Amino acids: CASSYGEEGNTIYF.

The chain combines TRBV27 with TRBJ1-4, with TRBD1 identical over 9 bases. The CDR3 has 17 residues. Per the germline V gene, CDR1 is MNHEY and CDR2 is SMNVEV (reference sequence). The V and J ends lost 4 bases and 8 bases, in that order; junction bases with no gene match: 14. The CDR3: CASSSGPKDRGREKLFF. The CDR3 region has the DNA TGTGCCAGCAGTTCGGGTCCCAAGGACAGGGGACGCGAAAAACTGTTTTTT.

This clone is medium-sized (0.01 to 0.1%) by share. The J gene is TRBJ1-3, the V gene TRBV9; D is perhaps TRBD1 (6 bases). Germline lookup yields CDR1 SGDLS and CDR2 YYNGEE. Trimming took 0 bases from V and 0 from J, leaving 7 bases between them. This CDR3 comprises 15 residues. The CDR3: CASSVGGPSGNTIYF. CDR3 sequence (DNA): TGTGCCAGCAGCGTAGGGGGGCCCTCTGGAAACACCATATATTTT.

The chain carries TRBV18 and TRBJ2-3, with TRBD1 matching 7 bases. Germline V lookup: CDR1 KGHSH, CDR2 LQKENI. V shed 3 bases, J shed 8 bases, and the junction held 8 bases outside the gene matches. This CDR3 has 14 residues. The CDR3 spells CASSPGQGVGTQYF. In DNA form, the CDR3 reads TGTGCCAGCTCACCTGGGCAGGGGGTCGGTACGCAGTATTTT.

The rearrangement uses TRBV11-2 and TRBJ2-5; unclear D gene. Germline V gives CDR1 SGHAT, CDR2 FQNNGV. Trimming took 1 base from V and 6 from J, leaving 9 bases between them. The CDR3 totals 13 residues. CDR3 protein: CASSLAGPKTQYF. The CDR3 DNA reads as TGTGCCAGCAGCTTAGCCGGCCCGAAGACCCAGTACTTC. Full variable domain (missing parts from reference TRBV11-2 and TRBJ2-5): EAGVAQSPRYKIIEKRQSVAFWCNPISGHATLYWYQQILGQGPKLLIQFQNNGVVDDSQLPKDRFSAERLKGVDSTLKIQPAKLEDSAVYLCASSLAGPKTQYFGPGTRLLVL.

The chain has TRBV6-1 and TRBJ1-2; D unresolved. CDR1 MNHNS and CDR2 SASEGT come from the germline V gene. Trimming took off 1 base at V and 8 bases at J, with 11 bases between the two ends. The CDR3 runs 13 residues. The CDR3 DNA is TGTGCCAGCAGTGAAGTAGGGTTGGACGGCTACACCTTC. This codes for CASSEVGLDGYTF.

This chain joins TRBV7-3 and TRBJ2-4; the match to TRBD2 covers 7 bases. Per the germline V gene, CDR1 is SGHTA and CDR2 is FQGTGA. Losses at the gene ends were 5 bases for V and 1 base for J; bases not matched to a gene: 5. The CDR3 contains 15 residues. The CDR3 loop is CASSLSGGAKNIQYF. The CDR3 coding sequence is TGTGCCAGCAGCCTGTCGGGGGGTGCCAAAAACATTCAGTACTTC.